This is a list of T cell receptor beta chains from one sample in a study of control samples from healthy donors and cancer patients. The repertoire was sequenced with immunoSEQ multiplex PCR; TCRdb's copy has only in-frame clones and lacks some. This sample has around 130,000 clones, with around 92% found just once. The sequenced material came from blood. These receptors originate from a man aged 50 to 59 in good health. CDR3s include the opening cysteine and the closing phenylalanine or tryptophan. The D gene is left open where the match is weak. Size is stated for part of the rows, as once, few or many counts, or as a class when the clone is expanded.

v_gene	abundance	d_gene	j_gene	CDR3nt	CDR3aa
TRBV19	few	NA	TRBJ1-5	TGTGCCAGTAGTATGGGAAGGGATCGGAATCAGCCCCAGCATTTT	CASSMGRDRNQPQHF
TRBV6-1	NA	NA	TRBJ2-7	TGTGCCAGCAGTGAAAAGACAGCCTACGAGCAGTACTTC	CASSEKTAYEQYF
TRBV6-5	NA	TRBD1	TRBJ1-3	TGTGCCAGCAGTTCGAGGGGGACAGGGGCTGGAAACACCATATATTTT	CASSSRGTGAGNTIYF
TRBV30	once	NA	TRBJ1-1	TGTGCCTGGAGTGTATGGGGGGCCCACCTTTACACTGAAGCTTTCTTT	CAWSVWGAHLYTEAFF
TRBV11-1	NA	TRBD1	TRBJ2-7	TGTGCCAGCAGCTTAAAACAGGGGGCCTACGAGCAGTACTTC	CASSLKQGAYEQYF
TRBV29-1	NA	NA	TRBJ1-2	TGCAGCGTTGAAGCCCCTGGACAGCCCTATGGCTACACCTTC	CSVEAPGQPYGYTF
TRBV5-1	NA	TRBD1	TRBJ2-7	TGCGCCAGCAGCCCGCTCGGACAGGGAGGCAGAGAGCAGTACTTC	CASSPLGQGGREQYF
TRBV4-3	NA	TRBD1	TRBJ1-2	TGCGCCAGCAGCCGTGTACAGGGGGTAGGAGGCTACACCTTC	CASSRVQGVGGYTF
TRBV7-9	few	NA	TRBJ1-3	TGTGCCAGCAGTTCAGGGATCTCTGGAAACACCATATATTTT	CASSSGISGNTIYF
TRBV11-3	NA	TRBD2	TRBJ2-3	TGTGCCAGCAGCTTCTCGGGGGGGCCGACAGATACGCAGTATTTT	CASSFSGGPTDTQYF
TRBV19	NA	NA	TRBJ2-5	TGTGCCAGTAGGTACACGGACGAAGAGACCCAGTACTTC	CASRYTDEETQYF
TRBV11-2	NA	NA	TRBJ2-7	TGTGCCAGCAGCTTATGGGGTGATGACGAGCAGTACTTC	CASSLWGDDEQYF
TRBV24-1	many	NA	TRBJ2-2	TGTGCCACCCAAAGGGTTGAGAGGGGGGAGCTGTTTTTT	CATQRVERGELFF
TRBV9	NA	NA	TRBJ1-2	TGTGCCAGCAGCCCGCGGCCCGGGGCTAACTATGGCTACACCTTC	CASSPRPGANYGYTF
TRBV7-9	once	NA	TRBJ1-2	TGTGCCAGCAGCCCAGACAGCTATGGCTACACCTTC	CASSPDSYGYTF
TRBV21-1	NA	NA	TRBJ2-2	TGTGCCAGCAGCAAAGCAGACACCGGGGAGCTGTTTTTT	CASSKADTGELFF